This is a list of T cell receptor beta chains from one sample in a study of blood T cell repertoires in COVID-19. Produced via immunoSEQ multiplex PCR; TCRdb's table is partial and in-frame only. The data hold 490,000 or so clones, with 75% to 90% observed a single time. Sequencing was done on a sample of PBMCs or T cells enriched from blood (not recorded which). All receptors come from a woman aged 55-70 years who had recovered from COVID-19. Both conserved end residues are part of each CDR3. The D gene is left open where the match is weak. Only some rows state a clone size, as once, few, many or a class for expanded clones.

j_call d_call v_call clone_size cdr3_aa cdr3_nt
TRBJ2-3 TRBD1 TRBV5-4 NA CASSLTTGGMDTQYF TGTGCCAGCAGCTTGACGACAGGGGGTATGGATACGCAGTATTTT
TRBJ2-3 NA TRBV2 once CASLAGKQRDTQYF TGTGCCAGTTTGGCAGGGAAGCAGAGGGATACGCAGTATTTT
TRBJ2-3 NA TRBV12-5 NA CASAGSLQDTQYF TGTGCTAGTGCGGGGAGTCTACAGGATACGCAGTATTTT
TRBJ2-7 NA TRBV15 NA CATSRGGEWTGDSYEQYF TGTGCCACCAGCAGAGGGGGGGAATGGACAGGAGACTCCTACGAGCAGTACTTC
TRBJ1-5 NA TRBV21-1 NA CASRDRQGENQPQHF TGTGCCAGCAGGGACCGACAGGGGGAGAATCAGCCCCAGCATTTT
TRBJ1-2 NA TRBV29-1 few CSFGGIQDGYTF TGCAGCTTCGGGGGGATCCAAGATGGCTACACCTTC
TRBJ1-6 TRBD1 TRBV5-6 NA CASSRNRGWNSPLHF TGTGCCAGCAGCCGAAACAGGGGATGGAATTCACCCCTCCACTTT
TRBJ1-5 NA TRBV7-6 NA CASSLFSGVNQPQHF TGTGCCAGCAGCTTATTTTCGGGAGTTAATCAGCCCCAGCATTTT
TRBJ1-2 NA TRBV19 NA CASSRPQTGNYGYTF TGTGCCAGTAGTCGACCCCAAACAGGGAACTATGGCTACACCTTC
TRBJ2-1 TRBD2 TRBV7-9 NA CASSPAGSLYNEQFF TGTGCCAGCAGTCCAGCGGGGTCACTGTACAATGAGCAGTTCTTC
TRBJ2-3 TRBD1 TRBV24-1 NA CATSHPGQGTLSTDTQYF TGTGCCACCAGTCATCCGGGACAGGGGACCCTTAGCACAGATACGCAGTATTTT
TRBJ1-4 TRBD1 TRBV4-1 NA CASSQGLRTGANEKLFF TGCGCCAGCAGCCAAGGACTAAGGACAGGGGCTAATGAAAAACTGTTTTTT
TRBJ1-2 NA TRBV20-1 NA CSARTGYGYTF TGCAGTGCTAGAACGGGATATGGCTACACCTTC
TRBJ2-3 NA TRBV2 NA CASSVQPGDTDTQYF TGTGCCAGCAGTGTCCAGCCGGGGGACACAGATACGCAGTATTTT
TRBJ2-2 TRBD1 TRBV20-1 few CSASKQGTGSTGELFF TGCAGTGCTAGTAAACAGGGGACGGGGAGCACCGGGGAGCTGTTTTTT
TRBJ2-2 NA TRBV7-9 NA CASSLGLRGHGELFF TGTGCCAGCAGCTTAGGTCTGCGGGGGCACGGGGAGCTGTTTTTT
TRBJ1-3 TRBD1 TRBV5-1 NA CASSPVGGGPGNTIYF TGCGCCAGCAGCCCGGTAGGAGGGGGCCCTGGAAACACCATATATTTT
TRBJ1-5 TRBD1 TRBV3-1/TRBV3-2 NA CASSQGGVQPQHF TGTGCCAGCAGTCAGGGGGGTGTTCAGCCCCAGCATTTT
TRBJ1-2 NA TRBV2 NA CASSERQWGYTF TGTGCCAGCAGTGAACGACAGTGGGGCTACACCTTC
TRBJ2-2 NA TRBV12-3/TRBV12-4 NA CASRQSDTGELFF TGTGCCAGCAGACAAAGCGACACCGGGGAGCTGTTTTTT
TRBJ1-2 NA TRBV19 few CASSDRGLAGGYTF TGTGCCAGTAGTGATAGGGGTTTGGCAGGCGGCTACACCTTC
TRBJ2-5 NA TRBV25-1 NA CASSALEAQYF TGTGCCAGCAGTGCCCTAGAGGCCCAGTACTTC
TRBJ1-2 TRBD1 TRBV19 NA CASSTGQGRWLNYGYTF TGTGCCAGTAGTACCGGACAGGGTAGATGGTTGAACTATGGCTACACCTTC
TRBJ2-5 NA TRBV6-5 NA CASSYGDGETQYF TGTGCCAGCAGTTACGGAGACGGGGAGACCCAGTACTTC
TRBJ1-4 TRBD1 TRBV4-1 NA CASSQKIWGTGTEKLFF TGCGCCAGCAGCCAGAAGATATGGGGGACAGGGACCGAAAAACTGTTTTTT
TRBJ2-2 NA TRBV7-9 NA CASSLATSGELFF TGTGCCAGCAGCTTAGCCACTTCCGGGGAGCTGTTTTTT
TRBJ1-1 TRBD1 TRBV5-4 NA CASSIRTGALSYTEAFF TGTGCCAGCAGCATAAGGACAGGGGCGCTGTCCTACACTGAAGCTTTCTTT
TRBJ1-1 TRBD1 TRBV5-1 NA CASSLGAGGHTEAFF TGCGCCAGCAGCTTGGGCGCAGGGGGCCACACTGAAGCTTTCTTT
TRBJ2-3 NA TRBV15 once CATSRVATGRVPPDTQYF TGTGCCACCAGCAGAGTCGCAACAGGCAGGGTGCCACCAGATACGCAGTATTTT
TRBJ2-5 TRBD2 TRBV6-5 NA CASTFWGGETQYF TGTGCCAGCACTTTCTGGGGGGGAGAGACCCAGTACTTC
TRBJ1-1 NA TRBV10-3 NA CAGGGPPNTEAFF TGTGCCGGCGGGGGACCGCCGAACACTGAAGCTTTCTTT
TRBJ1-6 NA TRBV2 few CASSARTADNSPLHF TGTGCCAGCAGTGCAAGAACAGCCGATAATTCACCCCTCCACTTT
TRBJ1-6 NA TRBV5-1 NA CASSFRGQDNSPLHF TGCGCCAGCAGCTTTCGGGGACAAGATAATTCACCCCTCCACTTT
TRBJ2-5 NA TRBV5-5 NA CASSPYRDIQETQYF TGTGCCAGCAGCCCCTATCGGGACATACAAGAGACCCAGTACTTC
TRBJ1-5 NA TRBV6-6 NA CASGITRVSNQPQHF TGTGCCAGCGGCATAACGAGGGTTAGCAATCAGCCCCAGCATTTT
TRBJ1-4 TRBD1 TRBV6-6 NA CASSRTGGAPPTNEKLFF TGTGCCAGCAGTCGGACAGGGGGAGCCCCTCCAACTAATGAAAAACTGTTTTTT
TRBJ1-5 NA TRBV4-1 NA CASSQSPTDQPQHF TGCGCCAGCAGCCAATCTCCCACTGATCAGCCCCAGCATTTT
TRBJ2-5 TRBD1 TRBV10-3 NA CASTFGQGVQETQYF TGTGCCTCGACCTTTGGACAGGGGGTGCAAGAGACCCAGTACTTC
TRBJ2-3 NA TRBV7-2 NA CASSTQTSGTQYF TGTGCCAGCAGCACTCAGACTAGTGGTACGCAGTATTTT
TRBJ1-2 NA TRBV12-3/TRBV12-4 NA CASSASRVYGYTF TGTGCCAGCAGTGCTAGCCGGGTTTATGGCTACACCTTC
TRBJ2-5 TRBD2 TRBV9 NA CASSVGRLAQETQYF TGTGCCAGCAGCGTGGGAAGACTAGCCCAAGAGACCCAGTACTTC
TRBJ1-2 TRBD1 TRBV7-9 NA CASSLGQGLFGYTF TGTGCCAGCAGCTTGGGACAGGGTTTGTTTGGCTACACCTTC
TRBJ1-4 TRBD1 TRBV2 once CATPRDRGGKLFF TGTGCCACCCCCCGGGACAGGGGGGGAAAACTGTTTTTT
TRBJ1-4 NA TRBV6-5 once CASTYGTFNEKLFF TGTGCCAGCACTTATGGGACATTCAATGAAAAACTGTTTTTT
TRBJ1-2 NA TRBV4-1 NA CASSQVPPGNYGYTF TGCGCCAGCAGCCAAGTGCCCCCAGGAAACTATGGCTACACCTTC
TRBJ1-5 NA TRBV5-4 NA CASSLDGSYNQPQHF TGTGCCAGCAGCTTGGACGGTTCATACAATCAGCCCCAGCATTTT
TRBJ1-1 NA TRBV3-1/TRBV3-2 NA CASSPPGGVTEAFF TGTGCCAGCAGCCCCCCCGGCGGGGTCACTGAAGCTTTCTTT
TRBJ1-2 NA TRBV4-1 once CASSQDLSVKYGYTF TGCGCCAGCAGCCAAGATCTTTCAGTTAAGTATGGCTACACCTTC
TRBJ2-5 TRBD1 TRBV6-5 NA CASSYSTGVGETQYF TGTGCCAGCAGTTACTCAACAGGGGTGGGAGAGACCCAGTACTTC
TRBJ2-2 NA TRBV7-2 NA CASSRDTNTGELFF TGTGCCAGCAGCAGGGACACGAACACCGGGGAGCTGTTTTTT
TRBJ1-4 TRBD1 TRBV5-1 NA CASSSAGTGEEKLFF TGCGCCAGCAGCTCGGCCGGGACAGGGGAGGAAAAACTGTTTTTT
TRBJ1-3 NA TRBV19 NA CASSSKMFGGGNTIYF TGTGCCAGTAGTTCCAAAATGTTTGGCGGCGGAAACACCATATATTTT
TRBJ2-3 TRBD2 TRBV10-2 NA CASSERGTSGGYTDTQYF TGCGCCAGCAGTGAGCGGGGGACTAGCGGGGGATACACAGATACGCAGTATTTT
TRBJ1-3 NA TRBV3-1/TRBV3-2 NA CASSQEGAAGNTIYF TGTGCCAGCAGCCAAGAAGGGGCGGCGGGAAACACCATATATTTT